This T cell receptor beta chain was captured in a study of a mutant IDH1 vaccine in newly diagnosed glioma. Study summary: There were eight vaccinations for patients, given in weeks 1, 3, 5, 7, 11, 15, 19 and 23. Patients were started on vaccination 4-6 weeks after radiotherapy alone, or with temozolomide cycles. Patients got radiotherapy, temozolomide, or both beforehand, and most got both.

Sample time point: week 11, during vaccination. Vaccinated patients received 300 ug of mutant IDH1 20-mer peptide per dose, with topical imiquimod. TCRdb's copy holds only in-frame clones and misses some; the assay was immunoSEQ multiplex PCR. This table has 23,000 or so clones, less than 80% appearing once. Overall study results and limits: Immune responses arising from the vaccine appeared in more than 90% of patients.

The V and J ends lost 5 bases and 9 bases, in that order; junction bases with no gene match: 9. CDR3 length equals 14 residues. The germline CDR1 and CDR2 sequences are SGHTA and FQGNSA. About this clone: Its antigen is currently unknown.

This material consisted of PBMCs, taken from a glioma patient whose treatment included an IDH1 peptide vaccine. The J gene is TRBJ2-5, the V gene TRBV7-2; the match to TRBD2 covers 10 bases. The receptor was isolated from a man aged 40-50 years with glioma. The CDR3 loop reads CASSRTSGPGSQYF. CDR3 coding DNA: TGTGCCAGCAGCCGGACTAGCGGCCCTGGGTCCCAGTACTTC.